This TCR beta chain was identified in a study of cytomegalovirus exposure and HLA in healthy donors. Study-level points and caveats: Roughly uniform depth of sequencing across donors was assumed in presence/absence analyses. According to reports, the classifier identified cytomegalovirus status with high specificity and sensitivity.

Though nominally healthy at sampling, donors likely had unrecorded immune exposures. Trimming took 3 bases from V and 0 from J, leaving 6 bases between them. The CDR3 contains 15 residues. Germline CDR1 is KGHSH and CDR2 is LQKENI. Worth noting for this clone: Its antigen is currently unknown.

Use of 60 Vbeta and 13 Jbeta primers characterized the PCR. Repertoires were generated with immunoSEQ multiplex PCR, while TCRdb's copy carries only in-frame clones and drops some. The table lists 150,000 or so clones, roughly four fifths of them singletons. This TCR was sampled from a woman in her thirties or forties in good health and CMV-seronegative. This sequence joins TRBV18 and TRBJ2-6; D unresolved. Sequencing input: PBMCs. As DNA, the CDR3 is TGTGCCAGCTCACCCCCCGGCTCTGGGGCCAACGTCCTGACTTTC. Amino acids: CASSPPGSGANVLTF.